The 5 T cell receptor beta chains below all came from one sample that was sequenced in a study of shared clonotypes between healthy human individuals. Generated by immunoSEQ multiplex PCR, the TCRdb table keeps only in-frame clones and is missing some. The sample carries millions of clones, approximately 94% recorded once. Sequenced sample: naive CD4+ T cells sorted from blood. The subset was: CD45RA+ positively selected. The receptors come from a man between 18 and 35 years old in good health.

The gene calls are TRBV6-5 and TRBJ1-1; tentatively, D is TRBD1 (5 bases). The CDR3 has 11 residues. Germline assignment: CDR1 MNHEY and CDR2 SVGAGI. Trimming took 7 bases from V and 8 from J, leaving 11 bases between them. CDR3 sequence: CASTDGGEAFF. For the CDR3, the DNA is TGTGCCAGCACCGACGGGGGAGAAGCTTTCTTT.

The CDR3 here is CASSFDLTDTQYF. The CDR3 DNA sequence: TGTGCCAGCAGTTTCGACCTTACAGATACGCAGTATTTT. This chain uses TRBV7-2 with TRBJ2-3; D ambiguous. The CDR3 has 13 residues. The ends were cut back, 6 bases at V and 3 bases at J, with 10 bases in the middle. The germline V gene has CDR1 SGHTA and CDR2 FQGNSA.

The CDR3 DNA follows: TGTGCCACCAGCAGAGATCGGGAATTCACAGATACGCAGTATTTT. Translation: CATSRDREFTDTQYF. This sequence joins TRBV15 and TRBJ2-3; D possibly corresponds to TRBD2 (5 bases). CDR1 is LNHNV and CDR2 is YYDKDF in the germline V gene (reference sequence). Trimming stripped 0 bases from V and 2 bases from J, with 9 bases between. This CDR3 has 15 residues.

This chain links TRBV27 with TRBJ2-3; 8 positions agree with TRBD2. Unmatched junction bases numbered 5, after V lost 6 bases and J lost 3 bases. CDR3 length equals 14 residues. Germline values: CDR1 MNHEY, CDR2 SMNVEV (reference sequence). The CDR3 DNA sequence: TGTGCCAGCAGACGGGGGGGCATAACAGATACGCAGTATTTT. Translation gives CASRRGGITDTQYF.

CDR3 nucleotide sequence: TGTGCCAGCAGTATTAACTACGAGCAGTACTTC. This encodes CASSINYEQYF. The chain carries TRBV5-4 and TRBJ2-7, with D unresolved. Germline CDR1 is SGHNT and CDR2 is YYREEE (reference sequence). The length of the CDR3 is 11 residues. V was shortened by 5 bases and J by 3 bases, with 6 bases between the two germline ends. Variable domain in full (rest from reference TRBV5-4 and TRBJ2-7): ETGVTQSPTHLIKTRGQQVTLRCSSQSGHNTVSWYQQALGQGPQFIFQYYREEENGRGNFPPRFSGLQFPNYSSELNVNALELDDSALYLCASSINYEQYFGPGTRLTVT.